The sequence of this TCR beta chain was determined in a study of cytomegalovirus exposure and HLA in healthy donors. The study, taken as a whole, reports: Within a later analysis, the majority of CMV-associated TCR beta chains appeared HLA-restricted. Presence/absence analysis assumed near-uniform sequencing depth across donors. TCR beta V- and J-gene trimming, according to a later analysis, was linked to a missense DCLRE1C variant.

PCR used 60 Vbeta primers and 13 Jbeta primers. TCRdb keeps only in-frame clones here, not all; method: immunoSEQ multiplex PCR. The sample's table shows about 130,000 clones. The CDR3 spans 16 residues. Unmatched junction bases numbered 5, after V lost 0 bases and J lost 0 bases. Germline CDR1 SGHRS, CDR2 YFSETQ. Details on this clone: Its matching antigen is unknown.

Healthy individuals who donated bone marrow served as the donors. This TCR was recovered from a man aged 18 to 30 in good health and CMV-seronegative. This chain joins TRBV5-1 and TRBJ1-1; 7 bases align to TRBD1. The sequenced material came from PBMCs. The CDR3 DNA reads as TGCGCCAGCAGCTTGGGAGGGGGCTCAATGAACACTGAAGCTTTCTTT. Translation gives CASSLGGGSMNTEAFF.